This T cell receptor beta chain was documented in a study of cytomegalovirus exposure and HLA in healthy donors. Study observations and caveats: The authors enumerated some 160 TCR beta chains as linked to cytomegalovirus. Cytomegalovirus status was reportedly diagnosed by the classifier with high sensitivity and specificity. HLA-A and HLA-B allele assignments for most subjects were reportedly predicted accurately using TCR beta sequences.

Worth noting for this clone: The antigen remains unidentified.

This PCR relied on a set of 60 Vbeta primers and 13 Jbeta primers. TCRdb's table, derived via immunoSEQ multiplex PCR, lists solely in-frame clones and lacks some. This table has 120,000 to 150,000 clones, around 77% appearing once. This CDR3 region has 17 residues. The germline V and J ends were trimmed by 3 bases and 4 bases, with 19 bases remaining between them. CDR1 is WNHNN, CDR2 SYGVQD, per germline (reference sequence). The chain is built from TRBV10-1 and TRBJ2-1, with D possibly being TRBD2 (5 bases). Sequenced sample: PBMCs. This clonotype was obtained from a woman aged 50 to 65 in good health and CMV-seronegative. Here the CDR3 reads CASSEDTLRVNYNEQFF. The CDR3 region has the DNA TGCGCCAGCAGTGAAGACACCTTGAGGGTTAATTACAATGAGCAGTTCTTC.